Given below is one T cell receptor (beta chain) in context. Its antigen is as yet unknown. Germline CDR1 is DFQATT and CDR2 is SNEGSKA (reference sequence). V lost 1 base and J lost 1; bases outside the gene matches: 3. The CDR3 runs 14 residues. MiXCR, run by TCRdb on the RT-PCR reads, gives a single entry per CDR3 protein. The data hold about 570,000 distinct CDR3 sequences, with approximately 10% observed a single time. This specimen comes from a study of response to subunit inactivated influenza vaccine. Overall study findings and caveats: Seasonal influenza vaccination, on each occasion, was suggested by the authors to recruit few new T cells.

Sequencing was performed on PBMCs from blood, taken on the day of vaccination. This chain connects TRBV20-1 to TRBJ2-5; 7 bases are a match to TRBD2. The receptor was isolated from a man aged 50 or older who received an inactivated influenza vaccine. In DNA form, the CDR3 reads TGCAGTGCTAGAGTAGCGGGTGGCCAAGAGACCCAGTACTTC. Its translation: CSARVAGGQETQYF.